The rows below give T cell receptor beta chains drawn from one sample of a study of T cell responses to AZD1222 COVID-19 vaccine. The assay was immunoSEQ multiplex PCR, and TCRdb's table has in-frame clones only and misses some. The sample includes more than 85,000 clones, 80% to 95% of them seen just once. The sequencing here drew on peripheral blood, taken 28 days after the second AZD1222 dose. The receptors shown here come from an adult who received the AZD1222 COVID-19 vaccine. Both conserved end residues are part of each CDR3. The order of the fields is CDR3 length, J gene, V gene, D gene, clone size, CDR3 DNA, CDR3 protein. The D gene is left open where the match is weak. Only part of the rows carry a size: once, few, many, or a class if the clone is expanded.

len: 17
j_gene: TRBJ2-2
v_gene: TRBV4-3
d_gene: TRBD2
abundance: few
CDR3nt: TGCGCCAGCAGCCAAAAGAGCGGGGGGGATCGCACCGGGGAGCTGTTTTTT
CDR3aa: CASSQKSGGDRTGELFF

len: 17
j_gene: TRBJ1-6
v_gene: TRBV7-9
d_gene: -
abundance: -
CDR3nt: TGTGCCAGCAGCTTAGCAACGGGAGGTCCCTATAATTCACCCCTCCACTTT
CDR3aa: CASSLATGGPYNSPLHF

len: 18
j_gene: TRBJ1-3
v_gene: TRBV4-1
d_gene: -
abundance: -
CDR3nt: TGCGCCAGCAGCCCCCCCCCAGGGTACAAGGGACCTGGAAACACCATATATTTT
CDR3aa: CASSPPPGYKGPGNTIYF

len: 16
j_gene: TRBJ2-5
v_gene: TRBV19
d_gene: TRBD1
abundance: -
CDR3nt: TGTGCCAGTAGTAGGACCCCACAGGGGGCGAGGGAGACCCAGTACTTC
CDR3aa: CASSRTPQGARETQYF

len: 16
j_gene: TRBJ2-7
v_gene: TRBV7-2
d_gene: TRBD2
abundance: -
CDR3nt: TGTGCCAGCAGCTTAGGACTAGCGGGGAAATCCTACGAGCAGTACTTC
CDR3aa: CASSLGLAGKSYEQYF

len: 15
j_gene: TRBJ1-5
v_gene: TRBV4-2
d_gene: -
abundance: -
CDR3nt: TGTGCCAGCAGCCCCGACCCATATAGCAATCAGCCCCAGCATTTT
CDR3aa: CASSPDPYSNQPQHF

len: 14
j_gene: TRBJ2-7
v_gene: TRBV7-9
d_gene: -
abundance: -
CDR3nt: TGTGCCAGCACCCCGGAACTCCCGATGAACGAGCAGTACTTC
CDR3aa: CASTPELPMNEQYF

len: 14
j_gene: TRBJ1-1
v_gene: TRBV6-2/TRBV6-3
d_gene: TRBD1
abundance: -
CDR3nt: TGTGCCAGCAGTGACCCCGGGACAGCCACTGAAGCTTTCTTT
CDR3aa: CASSDPGTATEAFF

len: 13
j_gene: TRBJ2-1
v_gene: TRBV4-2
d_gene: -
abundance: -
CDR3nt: TGTGCCAGCAGCCATGTATCGCGGGATGAGCAGTTCTTC
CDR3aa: CASSHVSRDEQFF

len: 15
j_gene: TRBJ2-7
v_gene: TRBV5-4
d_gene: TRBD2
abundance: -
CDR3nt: TGTGCCAGCAGCTTGGTCAGCGGGGGGGCCGACGAGCAGTACTTC
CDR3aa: CASSLVSGGADEQYF

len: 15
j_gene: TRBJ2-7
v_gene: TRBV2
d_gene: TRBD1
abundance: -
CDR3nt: TGTGCCAGCAGTGAAATGGGACAGGTCATCTACGAGCAGTACTTC
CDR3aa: CASSEMGQVIYEQYF

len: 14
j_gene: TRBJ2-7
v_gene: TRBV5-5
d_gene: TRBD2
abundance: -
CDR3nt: TGTGCCAGCAGCCCTAGCGGGGGGAGGTTCGAGCAGTACTTC
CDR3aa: CASSPSGGRFEQYF

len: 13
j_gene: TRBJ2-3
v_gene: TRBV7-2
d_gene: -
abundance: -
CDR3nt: TGTGCCAGCAGCCCGAGCCCTGGGGATACGCAGTATTTT
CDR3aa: CASSPSPGDTQYF

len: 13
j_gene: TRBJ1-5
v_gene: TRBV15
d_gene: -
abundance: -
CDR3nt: TGTGCCACCAGCGGGGATCAGCGGCAGCCCCAGCATTTT
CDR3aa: CATSGDQRQPQHF

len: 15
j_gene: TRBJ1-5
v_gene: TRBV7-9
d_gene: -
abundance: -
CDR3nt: TGTGCCAGCAGCTTGGGAGCATATAGCAATCAGCCCCAGCATTTT
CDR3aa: CASSLGAYSNQPQHF

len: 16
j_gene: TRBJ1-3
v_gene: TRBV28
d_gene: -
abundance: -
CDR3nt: TGTGCCAGCTCGACGGCCTCCTATTACTCTGGAAACACCATATATTTT
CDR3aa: CASSTASYYSGNTIYF

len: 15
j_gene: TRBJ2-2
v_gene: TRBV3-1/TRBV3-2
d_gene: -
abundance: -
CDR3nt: TGTGCCAGCACCCTGGGAGCATTGAACACCGGGGAGCTGTTTTTT
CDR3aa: CASTLGALNTGELFF

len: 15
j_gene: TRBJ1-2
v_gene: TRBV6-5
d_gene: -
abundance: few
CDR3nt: TGTGCCAGCAGTTACTCGGGAGGGGGGACTTATGGCTACACCTTC
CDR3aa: CASSYSGGGTYGYTF

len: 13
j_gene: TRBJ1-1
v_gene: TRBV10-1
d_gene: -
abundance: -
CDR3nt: TGCGCCAGCAGCGCAAACCGGAACACTGAAGCTTTCTTT
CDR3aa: CASSANRNTEAFF

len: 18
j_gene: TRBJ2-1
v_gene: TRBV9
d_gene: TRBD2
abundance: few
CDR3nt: TGTGCCAGCAGCGTAGAAAACCCATTAGCGGGGGGGTCGAGTGAGCAGTTCTTC
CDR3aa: CASSVENPLAGGSSEQFF

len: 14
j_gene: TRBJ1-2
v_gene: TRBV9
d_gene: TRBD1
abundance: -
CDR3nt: TGTGCCAGCAGCGACGGACAGGGGGCCTATGGCTACACCTTC
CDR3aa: CASSDGQGAYGYTF

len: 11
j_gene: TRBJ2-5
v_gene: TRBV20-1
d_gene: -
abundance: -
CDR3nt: TGCAGTGCTGGGGACCAAGAGACCCAGTACTTC
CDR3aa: CSAGDQETQYF

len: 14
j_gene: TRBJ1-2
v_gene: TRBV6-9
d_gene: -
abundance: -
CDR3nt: TGTGCCAGCAGACTTCCCCAGGGTCGCTATGGCTACACCTTC
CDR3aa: CASRLPQGRYGYTF

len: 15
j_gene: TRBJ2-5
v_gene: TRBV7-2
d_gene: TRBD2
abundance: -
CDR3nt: TGTGCCAGCAGCTTAGGTCTAGCGGGAGAGGGGACCCAGTACTTC
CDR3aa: CASSLGLAGEGTQYF

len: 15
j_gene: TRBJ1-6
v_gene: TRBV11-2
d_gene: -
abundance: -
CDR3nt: TGTGCCAGCAGCCCCCGGGGCTGGAGCAATTCACCCCTCCACTTT
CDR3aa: CASSPRGWSNSPLHF

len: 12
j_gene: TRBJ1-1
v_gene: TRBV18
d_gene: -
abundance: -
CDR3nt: TGTGCCAGCTCACCAGCGAACACTGAAGCTTTCTTT
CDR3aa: CASSPANTEAFF

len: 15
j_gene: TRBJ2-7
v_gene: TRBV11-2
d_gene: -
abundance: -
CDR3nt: TGTGCCAGCAGCTTATTCCCAGGGTCGGGCTACGAGCAGTACTTC
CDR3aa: CASSLFPGSGYEQYF

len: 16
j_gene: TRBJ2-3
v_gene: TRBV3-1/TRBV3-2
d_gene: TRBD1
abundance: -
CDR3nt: TGTGCCAGCAGCCAAGATATGGGACAGAGCACAGATACGCAGTATTTT
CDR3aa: CASSQDMGQSTDTQYF

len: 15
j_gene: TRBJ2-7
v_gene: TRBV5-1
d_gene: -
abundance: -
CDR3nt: TGCGCCAGCAGCTGGGGGGTAGGACGCTCCTACGAGCAGTACTTC
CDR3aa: CASSWGVGRSYEQYF

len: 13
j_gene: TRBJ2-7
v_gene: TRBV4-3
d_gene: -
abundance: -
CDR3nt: TGCGCCAGCAGCCAAGCCGGGAAGGGCGAGCAGTACTTC
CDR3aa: CASSQAGKGEQYF

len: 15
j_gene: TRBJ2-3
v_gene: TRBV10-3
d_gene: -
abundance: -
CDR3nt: TGTGCCTCGAATTCAGGGGGGACTAGCACAGATACGCAGTATTTT
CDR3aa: CASNSGGTSTDTQYF

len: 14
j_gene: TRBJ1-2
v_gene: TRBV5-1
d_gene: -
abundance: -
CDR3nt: TGCGCCAGCAGCTTGGCCGGGTCTATAAATGGCTACACCTTC
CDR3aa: CASSLAGSINGYTF

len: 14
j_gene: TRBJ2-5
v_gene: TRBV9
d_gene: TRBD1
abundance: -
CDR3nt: TGTGCCAGCAGCGCCACAGGGGTGGGAGAGACCCAGTACTTC
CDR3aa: CASSATGVGETQYF

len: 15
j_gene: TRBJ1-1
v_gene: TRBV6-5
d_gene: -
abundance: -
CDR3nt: TGTGCCAGCTCCCTCAAAGTGGGGGGGTACACTGAAGCTTTCTTT
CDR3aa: CASSLKVGGYTEAFF

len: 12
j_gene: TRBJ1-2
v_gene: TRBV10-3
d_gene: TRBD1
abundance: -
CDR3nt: TGTGCCATCAGATCGACAGGGCCCGGCTACACCTTC
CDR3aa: CAIRSTGPGYTF

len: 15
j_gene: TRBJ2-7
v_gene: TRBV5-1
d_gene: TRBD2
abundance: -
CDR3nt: TGCGCCAGCAGCTTGGACTCGGGAGGTTACTACGAGCAGTACTTC
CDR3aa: CASSLDSGGYYEQYF

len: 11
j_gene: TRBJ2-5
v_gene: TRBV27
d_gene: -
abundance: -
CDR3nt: TGTGCCAGCAGGGGTCAAGAGACCCAGTACTTC
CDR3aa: CASRGQETQYF

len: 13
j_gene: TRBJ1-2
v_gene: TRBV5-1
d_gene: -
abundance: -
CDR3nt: TGCGCCAGCAGTATACAGGGCTCCTATGGCTACACCTTC
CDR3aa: CASSIQGSYGYTF

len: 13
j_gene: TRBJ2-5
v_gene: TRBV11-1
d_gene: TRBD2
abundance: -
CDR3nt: TGTGCCAGCAGCAAGACTAGCCAGGAGACCCAGTACTTC
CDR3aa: CASSKTSQETQYF

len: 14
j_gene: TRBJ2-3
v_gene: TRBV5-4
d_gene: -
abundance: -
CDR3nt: TGTGCCAGCAGCCCGGTAGTTAGCACAGATACGCAGTATTTT
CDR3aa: CASSPVVSTDTQYF

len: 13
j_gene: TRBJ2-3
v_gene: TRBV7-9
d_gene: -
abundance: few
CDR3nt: TGTGCCAGCGAGGCGGGGGCCACAGATACGCAGTATTTT
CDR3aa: CASEAGATDTQYF

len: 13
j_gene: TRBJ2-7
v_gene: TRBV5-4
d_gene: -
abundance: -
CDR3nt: TGTGCCAGCAGCCCCCCGGGGGCCTACGAGCAGTACTTC
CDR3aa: CASSPPGAYEQYF

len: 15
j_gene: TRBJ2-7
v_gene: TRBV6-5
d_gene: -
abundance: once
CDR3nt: TGTGCCAGCAGGAGGGACGTTTCACGCTCCTACGAGCAGTACTTC
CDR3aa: CASRRDVSRSYEQYF

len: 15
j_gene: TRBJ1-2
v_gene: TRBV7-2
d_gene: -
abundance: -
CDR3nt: TGTGCCAGCAGCCTTCTGGTAGGCACGGGGGGAGGCTACACCTTC
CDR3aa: CASSLLVGTGGGYTF

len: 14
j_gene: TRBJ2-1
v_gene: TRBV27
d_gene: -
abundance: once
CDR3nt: TGTGCCAGCAGGCCGGGGGCCACCTACAATGAGCAGTTCTTC
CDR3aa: CASRPGATYNEQFF

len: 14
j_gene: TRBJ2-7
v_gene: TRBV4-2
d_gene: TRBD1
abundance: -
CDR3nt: TGTGCCAGCAGCCCGAGACAGGGTAGCTACGAGCAGTACTTC
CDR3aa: CASSPRQGSYEQYF

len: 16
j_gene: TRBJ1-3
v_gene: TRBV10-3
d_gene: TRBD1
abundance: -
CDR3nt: TGTGCCATCAGCGTACCGGGACAGTCCTCTGGAAACACCATATATTTT
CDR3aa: CAISVPGQSSGNTIYF

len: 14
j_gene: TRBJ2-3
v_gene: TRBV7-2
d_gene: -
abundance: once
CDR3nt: TGTGCCAGCAGCTTAGGACTGAGCGCAGATACGCAGTATTTT
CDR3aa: CASSLGLSADTQYF

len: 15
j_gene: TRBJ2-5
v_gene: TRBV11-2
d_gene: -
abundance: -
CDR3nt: TGTGCCAGCAGCTCCCTCGGGACACGCAAAGAGACCCAGTACTTC
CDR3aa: CASSSLGTRKETQYF

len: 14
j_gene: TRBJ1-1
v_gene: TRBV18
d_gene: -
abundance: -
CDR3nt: TGTGCCAGCTCACCATTGAGGGGGAACACTGAAGCTTTCTTT
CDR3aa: CASSPLRGNTEAFF